This T cell receptor (beta chain) came from a study of response to subunit inactivated influenza vaccine (dated by TCRdb to the late 2010s). In terms of the full investigation: The study used deep quantitative T cell receptor repertoire profiling to track responses to a trivalent subunit inactivated influenza vaccine. What the work shows at the level of the full study, not this receptor alone: The authors proposed that each seasonal influenza vaccination may bring in only a limited number of new T cells.

There are 15 amino acids in the CDR3, from cysteine to phenylalanine inclusive. The only DNA kept is the CDR3, 45 bases in frame from the first base. CDR1 and CDR2 were assigned from the germline V gene as SGHTA and FQGNSA. Trimming accounts for 1 base at V and 5 bases at J, while the number of junction bases matched to no gene is 3. The method was RT-PCR. The instrument was an Illumina HiSeq 2500. The public reads were quality trimmed at Q25 with fastp and then assembled into clones with MiXCR by TCRdb, keeping productive beta chains. Rows with one shared CDR3 protein collapse into an entry with the most common genes and DNA. This sample is represented by a few hundred thousand distinct CDR3 sequences; around 13% of them were singletons. Over 8.5% of the sample is held by the ten biggest clonotypes. In its sample, this clonotype was seen once. No cognate antigen has been identified for it. No base quality information exists; no much larger clone differs at one position. One read represents weak support.

The sample in question was PBMCs from blood, obtained 12 days after vaccination. The TCR comes from a man aged 45-60 years who received an inactivated influenza vaccine. Donor details come from another sample of the same person, matched by shared clones. This chain joins TRBV7-2 to TRBJ2-2, and 8 bases in between align with TRBD1. The DNA sequence is given as TGTGCCAGCAGCTTAGGCAGGGGGCCAACCGGGGAGCTGTTTTTT. Translated, this is CASSLGRGPTGELFF.